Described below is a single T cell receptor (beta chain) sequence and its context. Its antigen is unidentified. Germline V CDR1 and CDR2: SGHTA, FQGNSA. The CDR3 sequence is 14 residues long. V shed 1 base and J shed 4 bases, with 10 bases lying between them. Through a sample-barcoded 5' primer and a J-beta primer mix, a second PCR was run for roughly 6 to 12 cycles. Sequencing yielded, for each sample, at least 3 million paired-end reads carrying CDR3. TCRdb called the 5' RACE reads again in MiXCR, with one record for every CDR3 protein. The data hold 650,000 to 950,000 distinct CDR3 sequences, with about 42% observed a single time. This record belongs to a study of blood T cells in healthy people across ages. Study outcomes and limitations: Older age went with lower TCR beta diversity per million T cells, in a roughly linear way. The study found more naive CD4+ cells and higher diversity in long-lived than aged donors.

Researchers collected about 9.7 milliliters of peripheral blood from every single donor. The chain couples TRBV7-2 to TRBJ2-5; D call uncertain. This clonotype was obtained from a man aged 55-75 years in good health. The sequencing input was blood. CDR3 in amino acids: CASSLVYLGETQYF. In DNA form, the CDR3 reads TGTGCCAGCAGCTTAGTTTATCTCGGAGAGACCCAGTACTTC.